This T cell receptor (beta chain) stems from a study of blood T cell repertoires in COVID-19. Study-wide background: Sample material is recorded as cDNA or gDNA derived from T cells, B-cell-depleted T cells, or PBMCs.

Germline CDR1 is MDHEN and CDR2 is SYDVKM. The V gene end was trimmed by 2 bases and the J gene end by 6 bases; junction bases not matched to a gene: 11. This CDR3 spans 16 amino acids. The assay was immunoSEQ multiplex PCR, and TCRdb's table has in-frame clones only and misses some. The table includes about 190,000 clones, over 70% detected once. The gene calls are TRBV28 and TRBJ2-7; 9 bases are shared with TRBD2. Material for sequencing was peripheral blood. This sequence originates from a man aged 55 to 70 with active or convalescent COVID-19. CDR3: CASSLQGGRALGEQYF. In DNA form, the CDR3 reads TGTGCCAGCAGTTTACAGGGCGGGAGGGCCTTGGGCGAGCAGTACTTC.